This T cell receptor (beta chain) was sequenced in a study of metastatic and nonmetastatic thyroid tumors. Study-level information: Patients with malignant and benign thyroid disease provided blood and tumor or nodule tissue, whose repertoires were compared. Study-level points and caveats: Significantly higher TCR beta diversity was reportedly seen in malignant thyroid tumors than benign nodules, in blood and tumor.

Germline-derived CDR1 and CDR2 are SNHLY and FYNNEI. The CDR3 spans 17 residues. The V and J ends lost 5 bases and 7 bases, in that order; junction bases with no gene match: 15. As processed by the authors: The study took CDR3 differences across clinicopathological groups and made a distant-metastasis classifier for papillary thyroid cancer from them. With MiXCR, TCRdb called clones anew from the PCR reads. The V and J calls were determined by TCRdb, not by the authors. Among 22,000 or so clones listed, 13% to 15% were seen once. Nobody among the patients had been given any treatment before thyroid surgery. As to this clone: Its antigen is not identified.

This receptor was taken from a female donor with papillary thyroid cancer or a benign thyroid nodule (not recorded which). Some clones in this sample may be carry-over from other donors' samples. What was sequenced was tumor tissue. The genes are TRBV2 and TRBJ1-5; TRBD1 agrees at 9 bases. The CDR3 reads CASSPPGQGGRGQPQHF. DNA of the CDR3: TGTGCCAGCAGTCCTCCGGGACAGGGAGGGAGAGGACAGCCCCAGCATTTT.